The 21 T cell receptor beta chains below were found in one sample sequenced in a study of response to subunit inactivated influenza vaccine (dated by TCRdb to the late 2010s). Library preparation used RT-PCR. The run used an Illumina HiSeq 2500. The public reads were reanalyzed by TCRdb: fastp trimming at Q25, MiXCR alignment, in-frame beta chains only. When rows share a CDR3 protein, they turn into one entry using the most common DNA and genes. The sample table lists about 700,000 distinct CDR3 sequences, around 15% of them with a count of one. The ten largest clones capture 6.5% to 8% of the sample. Sequenced material: PBMCs from blood, taken 14 to 15 days before vaccination. Source of these receptors: a man aged 50 to 59 who received an inactivated influenza vaccine. Donor details come from another sample of the same person, matched by shared clones.

J is TRBJ1-2 and V is TRBV5-6; the D gene is possibly TRBD1 (5 bases). V lost 4 bases and J lost 4, with 17 bases in between. Per germline, CDR1 SGHDT and CDR2 YYEEEE. CDR3 length: 15 residues. CDR3 sequence (DNA): TGTGCCAGCAGCCGTCAACAGGCCCGGAGCTATGGCTACACCTTC. Its protein is CASSRQQARSYGYTF.

The V and J genes are TRBV6-1 and TRBJ1-2, with D possibly being TRBD1 (6 bases). From germline, CDR1 is MNHNS and CDR2 SASEGT. Trimming shortened V by 6 bases and J by 7 bases, and 15 bases separated the two germline ends. This CDR3 comprises 13 residues. CDR3 sequence reads: CASRNTGISGYTF. CDR3 sequence (DNA): TGTGCCAGCAGGAACACAGGGATTAGTGGCTACACCTTC.

In its sample, this clonotype was seen many times. This chain links TRBV27 with TRBJ2-1; 9 positions agree with TRBD2. Germline CDR1 MNHEY, CDR2 SMNVEV (reference sequence). This CDR3 comprises 17 residues. V dropped 2 bases and J dropped 7; count of bases not matched to a gene: 12. CDR3 DNA: TGTGCCAGCAGTTTACTTGTGGGAGCGGGGGGAGGTAATGAGCAGTTCTTC. This codes for CASSLLVGAGGGNEQFF.

The chain employs TRBV28 and TRBJ2-7; 7 bases are shared with TRBD1. The ends lost 8 bases at V and 1 base at J; junction bases unmatched: 8. The CDR3 is 14 amino acids. The germline V gene encodes CDR1 MDHEN and CDR2 SYDVKM. The CDR3: CASREQGSSYEQYF. The CDR3, as DNA: TGTGCCAGCCGAGAACAGGGGAGTTCCTACGAGCAGTACTTC.

This clonotype was observed at least ten times. The chain carries TRBV20-1 and TRBJ2-2; 8 bases fit TRBD2. Germline V lookup: CDR1 DFQATT, CDR2 SNEGSKA (reference sequence). CDR3 length: 15 amino acids. The V gene end was trimmed by 1 base and the J gene end by 8 bases; junction bases not matched to a gene: 9. DNA of the CDR3: TGCAGTGCTAGAGGACTAGCGCAGTCCAGAGGGGAGCTGTTTTTT. Its translation is CSARGLAQSRGELFF.

DNA for the CDR3: TGCAGTGCAAAAAGAGCGGCTACCTACGAGCAGTACTTC. Encoded protein: CSAKRAATYEQYF. The rearrangement uses TRBV20-1 and TRBJ2-7; TRBD2 is a possible D gene (5 bases). Germline V gene lookup returns CDR1 DFQATT and CDR2 SNEGSKA (reference sequence). V was cut by 6 bases and J by 2 bases, with 14 bases left in between. The CDR3 runs 13 residues.

In its sample, this clonotype was seen a few times. The rearrangement links TRBV7-2 to TRBJ2-1; 13 nucleotides align to TRBD2. V dropped 1 base and J dropped 5; count of bases not matched to a gene: 5. The CDR3 spans 17 residues. Germline V gene sequence: CDR1 SGHTA, CDR2 FQGNSA. In DNA form, the CDR3 reads TGTGCCAGCAGCTTAGTAGTACTAGCGGGAGGGCACAATGAGCAGTTCTTC. Translation gives CASSLVVLAGGHNEQFF.

The chain employs TRBV4-1 and TRBJ2-2, with 11 bases fitting TRBD1. The CDR3 is 15 amino acids. The germline V gene has CDR1 MGHRA and CDR2 YSYEKL. The junction had 4 bases not matched to a gene; V was cut back by 5 bases and J by 5 bases. CDR3 amino acids: CASSEGTGGTGELFF. The CDR3, as DNA: TGCGCCAGCAGCGAAGGGACAGGGGGAACCGGGGAGCTGTTTTTT.

The chain has TRBV12-3 or TRBV12-4 and TRBJ2-1; TRBD2 matches 10 bases. The length of the CDR3 is 14 residues. J gave up 8 bases and V 7 bases, and 8 bases lay outside the gene matches. The CDR3 sequence is CASIQGTSVDEQFF. CDR3 bases: TGTGCCAGCATACAAGGGACTAGCGTGGATGAGCAGTTCTTC.

The V and J genes are TRBV6-5 and TRBJ2-2, with 12 bases aligning to TRBD1. The trim removed 4 bases at V and 4 bases at J, leaving 10 bases unmatched. The CDR3 covers 18 residues. CDR1 is MNHEY and CDR2 is SVGAGI in the germline V gene. For the CDR3, the DNA is TGTGCCAGCAGTTTCCGGGACAGGGGGCCGGGGAGCACCGGGGAGCTGTTTTTT. Amino acid sequence: CASSFRDRGPGSTGELFF.

This clonotype showed up just a few times. The chain is built from TRBV20-1 and TRBJ2-2, with 10 bases matching TRBD1. Germline-derived CDR1 and CDR2 are DFQATT and SNEGSKA (reference sequence). This CDR3 spans 15 amino acids. Trimming took 6 bases from V and 6 from J; bases not matched to a gene: 10. The CDR3 nucleotides are TGCAGTGCCCCATTGGGACAGGGGATATCCGGGGAGCTGTTTTTT. It is translated as CSAPLGQGISGELFF.

This clonotype was counted only a few times. The genes are TRBV28 and TRBJ2-7; D remains ambiguous. Between the trimmed V and J ends, which lost 3 bases and 6 bases, there was a span of 12 bases. Germline V gene data show CDR1 as MDHEN and CDR2 as SYDVKM. The CDR3 length is 13 residues. CDR3 nucleotides: TGTGCCAGCAGTTTCCTAACCCCCGGCGAGCAGTACTTC. Amino acids: CASSFLTPGEQYF.

This clonotype was recorded at least ten times. The gene calls are TRBV12-3 or TRBV12-4 and TRBJ2-7, with 7 bases that match TRBD1. The trim removed 6 bases at V and 6 bases at J, leaving 5 bases unmatched. This CDR3 contains 12 residues. The CDR3 nucleotides are TGTGCCAGCAGGGGGACAGATGCCGAGCAGTACTTC. Protein: CASRGTDAEQYF.

Turning to this clonotype: The DNA is omitted, as the CDR3 cannot be located on it reliably, and the CDR3 follows TCRdb's listing. The V call is TRBV5-6, the J call TRBJ2-3; the table calls TRBD1, which could not be checked here. The CDR3 extends over 15 residues, inclusive of both ends. Germline V CDR1 and CDR2: SGHDT, YYEEEE. CDR3 sequence: CASSFGPGSTDTQYF.

This chain links TRBV6-6 with TRBJ2-5; maybe TRBD1 (5 bases). The germline CDR1 and CDR2 sequences are MNHNY and SVGAGI (reference sequence). Trimming removed 0 bases from V and 8 bases from J, with 10 bases in between. The CDR3 spans 13 residues. The CDR3: CASSYSARATQYF. CDR3 DNA: TGTGCCAGCAGTTACTCGGCCAGGGCCACCCAGTACTTC.

The genes are TRBV7-2 and TRBJ2-5; D possibly corresponds to TRBD1 (6 bases). The CDR3 contains 15 residues. V lost 3 bases to trimming and J lost 2 bases, with 13 bases between them. Germline V gene data show CDR1 as SGHTA and CDR2 as FQGNSA. Written as DNA, the CDR3 is TGTGCCAGCAGCTTTGGACAGTTGAGTCAAGAGACCCAGTACTTC. Protein sequence: CASSFGQLSQETQYF.

The rearrangement links TRBV6-5 to TRBJ2-1; 7 positions match TRBD2. Trimming cost V 0 bases and J 7 bases; bases outside gene matches: 9. The CDR3 length is 16 residues. CDR1 is MNHEY, CDR2 SVGAGI, per germline. Here the CDR3 reads CASSYSWSSGANEQFF. The CDR3 DNA sequence: TGTGCCAGCAGTTACTCGTGGTCTAGCGGAGCTAATGAGCAGTTCTTC.

This chain connects TRBV20-1 to TRBJ2-1; 13 bases are a match to TRBD2. The CDR3 consists of 17 residues. V shed 1 base and J 1 base; nucleotides not matched to a gene: 4. The germline V gene has CDR1 DFQATT and CDR2 SNEGSKA (reference sequence). CDR3 loop: CSARVLAGGGSYNEQFF. CDR3 sequence (DNA): TGCAGTGCTAGAGTACTAGCGGGAGGGGGGTCCTACAATGAGCAGTTCTTC.

This clonotype was counted only a few times. This rearrangement joins TRBV14 to TRBJ2-2, with 7 bases lining up with TRBD1. Germline lookup yields CDR1 SGHDN and CDR2 FVKESK. The CDR3 is made up of 18 amino acids. Losses at the gene ends were 3 bases for V and 1 base for J; bases not matched to a gene: 11. CDR3 sequence: CASSHQGPGQWNTGELFF. The CDR3 nucleotides read TGTGCCAGCAGCCACCAGGGGCCGGGACAGTGGAACACCGGGGAGCTGTTTTTT.

This clonotype was detected only a few times. The chain couples TRBV7-9 to TRBJ2-7; no definite D call. V lost 3 bases and J 5 bases, leaving 5 bases between the germline ends. The germline CDR1 and CDR2 sequences are SEHNR and FQNEAQ (reference sequence). This CDR3 has 11 amino acids. CDR3 protein: CASSFANEQYF. The CDR3 DNA reads as TGTGCCAGCAGCTTCGCAAACGAGCAGTACTTC.

This chain connects TRBV20-1 to TRBJ2-3; 11 bases line up with TRBD2. The CDR3 contains 14 residues. The trim removed 3 bases at V and 5 bases at J, leaving 4 bases unmatched. Germline V lookup: CDR1 DFQATT, CDR2 SNEGSKA (reference sequence). The CDR3 nucleotides read TGCAGTGCTAGTGCTCTAGCGGGGGGAGATACGCAGTATTTT. Protein sequence: CSASALAGGDTQYF.